This T cell receptor beta chain was found in a study of beta chain features in type 1 diabetes. Across the study: All of the samples together had around 110,000,000 sorted cells examined.

Expressed TCRB transcripts were sequenced because the entire RNA isolate underwent reverse transcription. Only in-frame clones appear in the TCRdb table, and some are missing; sequencing was by immunoSEQ multiplex PCR. The data contain roughly 400,000 clones, approximately 15% of them singletons. The CDR3 consists of 14 residues. V gave up 6 bases and J gave up 3 bases, with 15 bases separating them. Germline CDR1 and CDR2: MNHEY and SVGAGI. The receptor was isolated from a man aged 25-40 years in good health. Sequenced sample: naive CD4+ T cells from blood. The V call is TRBV6-5, the J call TRBJ2-7, with D possibly being TRBD2 (6 bases). DNA of the CDR3: TGTGCCAGCAGCCCTGAGCGGGTGAACTACGAGCAGTACTTC. It yields the protein CASSPERVNYEQYF.